This TCR beta chain was recorded in a study of blood T cell repertoires in COVID-19. Study-wide background: PBMCs, B-cell-depleted T cells, or T cells provided the cDNA or gDNA that made up the material.

CDR3 length: 14 amino acids. From germline, CDR1 is SGHVS and CDR2 FQNEAQ. V gave up 1 base and J gave up 5 bases, with 11 bases separating them. Sequencing was performed with immunoSEQ multiplex PCR; in TCRdb, only in-frame clones are kept and a portion is missing. The sample records around 200,000 clones, 80% to 90% being singletons. The clonotype was recovered from a man in his fifties or sixties with active or convalescent COVID-19. This chain joins TRBV7-8 and TRBJ1-2; the D gene is possibly TRBD1 (5 bases). The material sequenced was peripheral blood. The CDR3 DNA reads TGTGCCAGCAGCTTAGATCTGCGGGGGTATGGCTACACCTTC. It encodes CASSLDLRGYGYTF.